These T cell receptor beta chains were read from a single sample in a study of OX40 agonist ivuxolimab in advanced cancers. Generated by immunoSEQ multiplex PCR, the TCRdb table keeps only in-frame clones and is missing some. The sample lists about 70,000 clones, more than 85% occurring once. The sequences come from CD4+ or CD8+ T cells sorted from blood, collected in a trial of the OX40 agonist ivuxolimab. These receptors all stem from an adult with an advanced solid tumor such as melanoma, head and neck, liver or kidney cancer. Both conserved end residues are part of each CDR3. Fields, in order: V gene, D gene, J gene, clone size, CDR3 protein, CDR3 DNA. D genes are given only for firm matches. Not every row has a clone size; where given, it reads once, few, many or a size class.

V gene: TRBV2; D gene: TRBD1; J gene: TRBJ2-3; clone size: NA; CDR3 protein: CASSEWTGSTDTQYF; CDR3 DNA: TGTGCCAGCAGTGAATGGACAGGGAGCACAGATACGCAGTATTTT
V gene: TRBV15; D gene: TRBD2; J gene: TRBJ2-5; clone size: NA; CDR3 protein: CATSSVVEGGLASKTQYF; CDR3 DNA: TGTGCCACCAGCAGTGTAGTGGAGGGGGGACTAGCGTCGAAGACCCAGTACTTC
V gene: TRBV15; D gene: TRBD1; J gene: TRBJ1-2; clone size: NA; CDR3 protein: CATRPQSGQGPFYGYTF; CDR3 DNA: TGTGCCACCAGACCCCAATCCGGACAGGGCCCCTTCTATGGCTACACCTTC
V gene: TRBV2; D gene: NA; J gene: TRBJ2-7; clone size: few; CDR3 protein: CASSEAGAAYEQYF; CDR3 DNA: TGTGCCAGCAGTGAAGCGGGGGCTGCCTACGAGCAGTACTTC
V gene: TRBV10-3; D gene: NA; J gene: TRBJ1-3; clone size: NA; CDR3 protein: CAISESPGDSGNTIYF; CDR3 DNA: TGTGCCATCAGTGAGTCGCCCGGGGACTCTGGAAACACCATATATTTT
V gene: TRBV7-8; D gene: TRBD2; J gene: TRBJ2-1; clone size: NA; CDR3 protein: CASSLELAGGYNEQFF; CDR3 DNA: TGTGCCAGCAGCTTAGAACTAGCGGGGGGGTACAATGAGCAGTTCTTC
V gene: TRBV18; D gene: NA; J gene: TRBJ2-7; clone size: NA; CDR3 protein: CASSPAPGPYEQYF; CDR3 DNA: TGTGCCAGCTCACCAGCCCCAGGGCCCTACGAGCAGTACTTC
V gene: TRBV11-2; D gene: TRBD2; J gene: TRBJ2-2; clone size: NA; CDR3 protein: CASSLGLAGRTNTGELFF; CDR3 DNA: TGTGCCAGCAGCTTAGGGCTAGCGGGACGAACGAACACCGGGGAGCTGTTTTTT
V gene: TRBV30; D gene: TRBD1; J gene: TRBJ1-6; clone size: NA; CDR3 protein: CAWSVVTGEEVYNSPLHF; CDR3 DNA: TGTGCCTGGAGTGTAGTGACAGGGGAGGAGGTCTATAATTCACCCCTCCACTTT
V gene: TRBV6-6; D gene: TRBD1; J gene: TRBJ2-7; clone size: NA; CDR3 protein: CASSYGTGGDEQYF; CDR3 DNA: TGTGCCAGCAGTTACGGGACAGGGGGCGACGAGCAGTACTTC
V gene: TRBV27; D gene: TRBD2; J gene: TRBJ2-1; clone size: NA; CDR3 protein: CASSFGGAGNEQFF; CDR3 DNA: TGTGCCAGCAGTTTCGGGGGGGCAGGTAATGAGCAGTTCTTC
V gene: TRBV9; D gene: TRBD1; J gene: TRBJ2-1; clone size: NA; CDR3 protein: CASSVGQVDPGEQFF; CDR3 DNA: TGTGCCAGCAGCGTCGGACAGGTGGACCCAGGCGAGCAGTTCTTC
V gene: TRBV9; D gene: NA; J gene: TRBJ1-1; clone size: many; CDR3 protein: CASSVMVDTEAFF; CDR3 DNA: TGTGCCAGCAGCGTAATGGTGGACACTGAAGCTTTCTTT
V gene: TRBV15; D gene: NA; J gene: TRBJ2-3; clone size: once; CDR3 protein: CATRTATDTQYF; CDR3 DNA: TGTGCCACCAGGACAGCCACAGATACGCAGTATTTT
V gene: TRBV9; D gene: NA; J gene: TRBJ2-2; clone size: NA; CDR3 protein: CASSAPLGRLEANTGELFF; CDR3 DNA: TGTGCCAGCAGCGCACCCTTGGGCAGATTAGAGGCGAACACCGGGGAGCTGTTTTTT
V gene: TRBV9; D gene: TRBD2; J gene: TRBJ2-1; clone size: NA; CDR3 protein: CASSGDRDYFKQFF; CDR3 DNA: TGTGCCAGCAGCGGTGACCGGGACTACTTTAAGCAGTTCTTC
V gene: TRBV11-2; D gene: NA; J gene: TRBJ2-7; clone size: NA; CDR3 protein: CASSLGAGVKLEQYF; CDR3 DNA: TGTGCCAGCAGCTTAGGGGCAGGGGTAAAACTGGAGCAGTACTTC
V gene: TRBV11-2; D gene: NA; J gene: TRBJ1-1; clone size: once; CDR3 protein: CASSPNQRTAVNTEAFF; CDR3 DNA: TGTGCCAGCAGCCCAAACCAAAGGACAGCTGTGAACACTGAAGCTTTCTTT
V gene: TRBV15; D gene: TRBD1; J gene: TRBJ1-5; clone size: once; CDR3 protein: CATSPPDRAYNQPQHF; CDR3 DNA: TGTGCCACCAGTCCCCCGGACAGGGCCTACAATCAGCCCCAGCATTTT
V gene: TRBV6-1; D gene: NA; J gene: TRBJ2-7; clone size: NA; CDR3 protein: CASSEAETTAYEQYF; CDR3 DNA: TGTGCCAGCAGTGAAGCAGAGACCACCGCCTACGAGCAGTACTTC
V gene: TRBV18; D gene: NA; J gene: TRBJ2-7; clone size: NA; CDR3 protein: CASSPPADSYEQYF; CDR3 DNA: TGTGCCAGCTCACCACCGGCCGATTCCTACGAGCAGTACTTC
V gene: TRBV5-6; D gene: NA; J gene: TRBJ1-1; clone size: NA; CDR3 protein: CASSYQVSPPAEAFF; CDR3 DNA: TGTGCCAGCAGCTACCAGGTATCTCCCCCCGCTGAAGCTTTCTTT
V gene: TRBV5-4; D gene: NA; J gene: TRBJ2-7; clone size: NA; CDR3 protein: CASSPSGSPSDHEQYF; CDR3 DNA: TGTGCCAGCAGCCCCTCCGGGAGTCCCTCAGACCACGAGCAGTACTTC
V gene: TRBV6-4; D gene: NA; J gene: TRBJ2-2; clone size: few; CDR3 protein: CASSEDTNTGELFF; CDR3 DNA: TGTGCCAGCAGTGAGGACACGAACACCGGGGAGCTGTTTTTT
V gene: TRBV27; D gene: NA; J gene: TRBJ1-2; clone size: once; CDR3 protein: CASSFSGHGTGYTF; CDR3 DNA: TGTGCCAGCAGTTTCTCAGGACACGGGACGGGCTACACCTTC
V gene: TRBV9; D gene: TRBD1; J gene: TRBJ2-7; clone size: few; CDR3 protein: CASSVEKGGSYEQYF; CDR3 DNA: TGTGCCAGCAGCGTAGAGAAAGGGGGCAGCTACGAGCAGTACTTC
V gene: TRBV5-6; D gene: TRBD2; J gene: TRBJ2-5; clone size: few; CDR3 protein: CASSLDERGGRKTQYF; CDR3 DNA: TGTGCCAGCAGCTTGGACGAGCGGGGGGGCAGGAAGACCCAGTACTTC
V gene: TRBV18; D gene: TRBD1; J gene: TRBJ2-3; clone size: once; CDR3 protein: CASSRLTGVPTDTQYF; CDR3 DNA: TGTGCCAGCTCACGTCTGACAGGGGTCCCCACAGATACGCAGTATTTT
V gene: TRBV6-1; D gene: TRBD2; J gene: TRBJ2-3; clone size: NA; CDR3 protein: CASPCGGATDTQYF; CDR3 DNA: TGTGCCAGCCCTTGCGGGGGAGCCACAGATACGCAGTATTTT
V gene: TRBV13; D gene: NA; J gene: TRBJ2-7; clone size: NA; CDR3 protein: CASSLSSGRAIYEQYF; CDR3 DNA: TGTGCCAGCAGCTTGAGCAGCGGCCGGGCAATATACGAGCAGTACTTC
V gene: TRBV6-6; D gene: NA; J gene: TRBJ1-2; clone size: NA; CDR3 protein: CASRRDRSHGYTF; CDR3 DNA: TGTGCCAGCAGGCGGGACCGATCTCATGGCTACACCTTC
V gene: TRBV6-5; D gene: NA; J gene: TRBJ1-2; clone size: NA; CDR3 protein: CASSNEPELIDGYTF; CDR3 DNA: TGTGCCAGCAGCAACGAACCGGAGTTAATAGATGGCTACACCTTC
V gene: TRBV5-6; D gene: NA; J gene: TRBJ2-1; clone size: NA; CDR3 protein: CASSLGVNEQFF; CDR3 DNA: TGTGCCAGCAGCCTAGGGGTAAATGAGCAGTTCTTC
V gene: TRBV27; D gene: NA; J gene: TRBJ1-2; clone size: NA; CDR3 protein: CASSFGRTYGYTF; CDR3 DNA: TGTGCCAGCAGTTTTGGGAGGACCTATGGCTACACCTTC
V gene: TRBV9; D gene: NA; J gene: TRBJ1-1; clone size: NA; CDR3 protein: CASSVVSGNPEAFF; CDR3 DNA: TGTGCCAGCAGCGTAGTTTCAGGGAATCCTGAAGCTTTCTTT
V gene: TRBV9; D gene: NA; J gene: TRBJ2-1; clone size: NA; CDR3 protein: CASSEGSGQKYNEQFF; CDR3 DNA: TGTGCCAGCAGCGAAGGTTCAGGTCAGAAGTACAATGAGCAGTTCTTC
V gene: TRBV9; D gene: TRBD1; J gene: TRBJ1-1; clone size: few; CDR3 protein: CASSDMTGFISEAFF; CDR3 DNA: TGTGCCAGCAGCGACATGACAGGGTTTATCTCTGAAGCTTTCTTT
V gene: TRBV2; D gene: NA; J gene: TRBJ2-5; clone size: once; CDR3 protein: CASRPDRGPGAQYF; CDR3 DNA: TGTGCCAGCAGGCCCGATCGGGGCCCCGGGGCCCAGTACTTC
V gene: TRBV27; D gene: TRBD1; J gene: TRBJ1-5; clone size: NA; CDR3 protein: CASSLGQGGQPQHF; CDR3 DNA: TGTGCCAGCAGTTTGGGACAGGGGGGTCAGCCCCAGCATTTT
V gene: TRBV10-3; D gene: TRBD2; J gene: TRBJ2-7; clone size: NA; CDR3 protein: CAISESVGGYYEQYF; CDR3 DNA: TGTGCCATCAGTGAGTCGGTGGGGGGGTACTACGAGCAGTACTTC
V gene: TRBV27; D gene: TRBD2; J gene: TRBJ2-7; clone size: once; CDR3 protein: CASSERPGLAGEQYF; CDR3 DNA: TGTGCCAGCAGCGAACGGCCGGGACTAGCAGGCGAGCAGTACTTC
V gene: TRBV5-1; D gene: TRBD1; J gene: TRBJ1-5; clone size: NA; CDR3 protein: CASSKFGQGSNQPQHF; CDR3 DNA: TGCGCCAGCAGCAAATTTGGACAGGGAAGCAATCAGCCCCAGCATTTT
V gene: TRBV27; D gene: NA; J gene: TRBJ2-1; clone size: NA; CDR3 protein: CASSLSRGLDEQFF; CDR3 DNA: TGTGCCAGCAGTTTATCTCGGGGGCTGGATGAGCAGTTCTTC
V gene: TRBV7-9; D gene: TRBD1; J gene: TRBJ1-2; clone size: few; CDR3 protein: CASSSGRDRVPNYGYTF; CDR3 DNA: TGTGCCAGCAGCTCCGGGCGGGACAGGGTCCCCAACTATGGCTACACCTTC
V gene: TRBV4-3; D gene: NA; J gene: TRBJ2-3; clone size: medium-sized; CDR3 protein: CASSSGVFGDTQYF; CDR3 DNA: TGCGCCAGCAGTTCGGGGGTATTTGGAGATACGCAGTATTTT
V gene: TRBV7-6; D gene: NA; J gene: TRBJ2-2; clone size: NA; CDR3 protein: CASSSQGGTTPSNTGELFF; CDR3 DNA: TGTGCCAGCAGCTCCCAAGGGGGGACAACTCCTTCGAACACCGGGGAGCTGTTTTTT
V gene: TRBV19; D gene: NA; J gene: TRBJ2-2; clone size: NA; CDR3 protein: CASSNTGELFF; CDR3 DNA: TGTGCCAGTAGCAACACCGGGGAGCTGTTTTTT
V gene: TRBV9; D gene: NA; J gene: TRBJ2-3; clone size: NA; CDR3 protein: CASSVAGSTDTQYF; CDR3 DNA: TGTGCCAGCAGCGTAGCCGGCTCTACAGATACGCAGTATTTT
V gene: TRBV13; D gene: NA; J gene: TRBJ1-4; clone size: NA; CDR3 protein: CASSLGRGGEKLFF; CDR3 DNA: TGTGCCAGCAGCTTAGGCAGGGGTGGTGAAAAACTGTTTTTT
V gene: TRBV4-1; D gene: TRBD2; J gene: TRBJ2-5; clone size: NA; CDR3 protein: CASSQVGAGTQETQYF; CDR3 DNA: TGCGCCAGCAGCCAAGTTGGAGCGGGGACTCAAGAGACCCAGTACTTC